This T cell receptor (beta chain) was profiled in a study of blood T cell repertoires in COVID-19. Study-level background: T cells, B-cell-depleted T cells, or PBMCs provided the cDNA or gDNA that served as material.

In the authors' workflow: Using reference gene primer amplification, nucleated cell counts were estimated. Produced via immunoSEQ multiplex PCR; TCRdb's table is partial and in-frame only. That table gives V, J and clone size, and the DNA gave D and trimming. The table includes 400,000 to 450,000 clones, around 91% detected once. The recovered donors of Cohort 3 showed two negative PCRs, clearance, or symptom resolution. In its sample, this clone was seen a few times. The CDR3 is made up of 12 amino acids. Germline loops: CDR1 MNHEY, CDR2 SVGAGI. Trimming stripped 5 bases from V and 4 bases from J, with 8 bases between.

The chain links TRBV6-5 to TRBJ1-2, with D uncertain. The receptor was derived from a man aged 30 to 45 who had recovered from COVID-19. The sequenced sample consisted of PBMCs or T cells enriched from blood (not recorded which). The CDR3 DNA reads TGTGCCAGCAGTCCGGAGGGCTATGGCTACACCTTC. This encodes CASSPEGYGYTF.